The entry that follows covers one T cell receptor beta chain sequence. Antigen unknown. This CDR3 is also generated by other DNA sequences in the sample. The J segment lost 2 bases and the V segment lost 3 bases, leaving 3 bases of the junction unmatched. CDR1 and CDR2 (germline): SGHTA, FQGNSA. This CDR3 comprises 14 residues. The data derive from a study of shared clonotypes between healthy human individuals. Points from the study as a whole: Some clonotypes were shared by all four sorted-subset donors, while others were not shared. The non-shared ones had lower generation probabilities than the shared ones.

In the authors' methods: As immunoSEQ supplied junction-only sequences (without quality scores), filtering differed. Generated by immunoSEQ multiplex PCR, the TCRdb table keeps only in-frame clones and is missing some. The DNA was the basis for D and trimming; V, J and clone size are from that table. The profile shows a few million clones, approximately 94% of them singletons. The V call is TRBV7-2, the J call TRBJ2-7; 8 bases line up with TRBD1. The sequence came from a young man in good health. Material for sequencing was naive CD4+ T cells sorted from blood. The subset denotes: CD45RA+ positively selected. The CDR3 protein is CASSLGTGAYEQYF. In DNA, the CDR3 is TGTGCCAGCAGCTTGGGGACAGGAGCCTACGAGCAGTACTTC.